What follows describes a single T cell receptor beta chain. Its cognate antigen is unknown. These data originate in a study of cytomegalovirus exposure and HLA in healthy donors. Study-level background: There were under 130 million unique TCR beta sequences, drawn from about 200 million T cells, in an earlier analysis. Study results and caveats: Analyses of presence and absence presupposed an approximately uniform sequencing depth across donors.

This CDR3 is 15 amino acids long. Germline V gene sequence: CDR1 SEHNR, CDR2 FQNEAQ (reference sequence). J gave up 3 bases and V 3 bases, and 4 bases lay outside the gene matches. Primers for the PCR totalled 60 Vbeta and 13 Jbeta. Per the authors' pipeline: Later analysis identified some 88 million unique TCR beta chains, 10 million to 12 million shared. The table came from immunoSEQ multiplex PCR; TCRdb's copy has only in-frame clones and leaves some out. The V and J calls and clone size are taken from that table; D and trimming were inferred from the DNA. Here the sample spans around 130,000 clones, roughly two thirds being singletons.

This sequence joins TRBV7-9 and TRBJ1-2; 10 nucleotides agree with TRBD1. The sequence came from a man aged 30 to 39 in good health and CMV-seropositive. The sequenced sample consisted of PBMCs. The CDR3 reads CASSLGTGAHYGYTF. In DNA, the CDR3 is TGTGCCAGCAGCTTGGGGACAGGGGCCCACTATGGCTACACCTTC. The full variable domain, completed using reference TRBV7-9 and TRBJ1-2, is DTGVSQNPRHKITKRGQNVTFRCDPISEHNRLYWYRQTLGQGPEFLTYFQNEAQLEKSRLLSDRFSAERPKGSFSTLEIQRTEQGDSAMYLCASSLGTGAHYGYTFGSGTRLTVV.